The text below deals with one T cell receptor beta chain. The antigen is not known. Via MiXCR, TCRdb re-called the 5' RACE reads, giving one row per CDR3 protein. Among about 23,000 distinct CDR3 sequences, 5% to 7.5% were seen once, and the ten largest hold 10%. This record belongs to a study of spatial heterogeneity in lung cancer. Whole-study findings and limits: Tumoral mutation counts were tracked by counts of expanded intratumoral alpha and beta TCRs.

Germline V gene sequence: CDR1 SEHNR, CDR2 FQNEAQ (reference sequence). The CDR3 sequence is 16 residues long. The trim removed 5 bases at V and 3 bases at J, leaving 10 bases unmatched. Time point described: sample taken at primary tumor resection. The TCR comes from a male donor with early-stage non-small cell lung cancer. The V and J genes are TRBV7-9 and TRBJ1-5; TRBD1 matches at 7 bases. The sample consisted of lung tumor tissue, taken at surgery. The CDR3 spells CASSPDYGTVNQPQHF. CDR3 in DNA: TGTGCCAGCAGCCCTGACTACGGGACAGTCAATCAGCCCCAGCATTTT.